This passage covers 4 T cell receptor beta chains from one sample sequenced in a study of tumor-infiltrating lymphocytes in primary liver carcinoma (dated by TCRdb to the late 2010s). Total RNA and DNA were co-extracted without cell sorting from around 20-30 mg of bulk tissue using the AllPrep DNA/RNA mini kit. The reads were generated on an Illumina HiSeq 2500. Starting from 500 to 600 ng total RNA, TCRbeta-specific cDNA was produced by reverse transcription with a constant-region primer and ProtoScript II reverse transcriptase. Construction of the TCRbeta libraries relied on three nested rounds of multiplex PCR, following a slightly modified ARM-PCR procedure. The first two PCR rounds used multiplex TRBV1-TRBV30 forward primers with a Cbeta reverse primer, each for about 10 cycles. TCRdb reprocessing: public reads trimmed at Q25 with fastp, clones called with MiXCR, in-frame beta chains kept. Every entry covers one CDR3 protein and lists the most common genes and DNA from its rows. The sample table lists fewer than 75,000 distinct CDR3 sequences, about two thirds of them with a count of one. The ten largest clones represent 57% of the sample.

Material for sequencing was liver tumor tissue from sampling region 2. The cell subset or site label, read with the paper, signifies: tumor region T2, inferior pole. These receptor sequences come from a man aged 35-49 years with primary liver carcinoma and hepatitis B virus infection.

The gene calls are TRBV29-1 and TRBJ2-3, with D possibly matching TRBD2 (7 bases). Per the germline V gene, CDR1 is SQVTM and CDR2 is ANQGSEA. The CDR3 runs to 13 residues. Trimming shortened V by 6 bases and J by 6 bases, and 16 bases separated the two germline ends. CDR3 protein: CSVGGASGDTQYF. CDR3 sequence (DNA): TGCAGCGTAGGGGGGGCATCGGGGGATACGCAGTATTTT.

Comments on this clonotype: The CDR3 end shows no conserved phenylalanine or tryptophan, and so a read error is likely. CDR3 loop: CASKAGGAYNEQFL. The CDR3 region has the DNA TGTGCCAGCAAGGCAGGGGGCGCTTACAATGAGCAGTTCCTC. This chain joins TRBV6-1 and TRBJ2-1; TRBD1 aligns across 8 bases. CDR1 MNHNS and CDR2 SASEGT come from the germline V gene. The CDR3 sequence is 14 residues long. V shed 7 bases, J shed 4 bases, and the junction held 6 bases outside the gene matches.

Concerning this clonotype: A read error may account for a junction end that differs from germline. V usage is TRBV6-5 and J usage is TRBJ2-3; D gene ambiguous. CDR1 MNHEY and CDR2 SVGAGI come from the germline V gene. CDR3 size: 12 residues. Here the CDR3 reads CASQSSTDKQYF. As DNA, the CDR3 is TGTGCCAGCCAGTCCAGCACAGATAAGCAGTATTTT.

This clonotype came up many times. The chain links TRBV28 to TRBJ2-7; D call uncertain. Germline CDR1 MDHEN, CDR2 SYDVKM. V lost 3 bases, J lost 0 bases, and 9 bases lay in between. This CDR3 region has 14 residues. The CDR3 region has the DNA TGTGCCAGCAGTTTTGGATTCTTCTCCTACGAGCAGTACTTC. Translated, it gives CASSFGFFSYEQYF.